This T cell receptor (beta chain) came from a study of shared clonotypes between healthy human individuals (dated by TCRdb to 2018 to 2021). Background for the entire study: A couple of women and three men aged 18 to 49 years were included in the cohort. For each donor, three plates each were used for CD4 naive and CD4 memory, two plates were used for CD8 naive, and one plate was used for CD8 memory. Blood TCR repertoires of a handful of healthy adults were deeply sequenced to estimate repertoire size and the extent of clonotype sharing between individuals. To increase sequencing depth and limit assay-specific biases, different laboratories used diverse techniques to prepare libraries and sequence TCR repertoires. Per donor, leukapheresis produced somewhere between about 0.8 and 9.5 billion PBMCs.

Using the deep immunoSEQ assay, TCR CDR3 regions were amplified from genomic DNA by multiplex PCR. Genomic DNA extracted from each cell subset was distributed evenly over all wells of several immunoSEQ 96-well plates, and each plate served as one replicate. Each replicate PCR for sorted subsets received roughly 0.2 ug genomic DNA, equal to tens of thousands of T cell genomes. The purified libraries were quantified using a Qubit 3.0 fluorometer, sized with a Bioanalyzer 2100, and then quantified again using the KAPA Library Quantification kit. A separate single-read 150-cycle Illumina NextSeq 550 flow cell was used to sequence each immunoSEQ 96-well plate. The study's own analysis went as follows. Because the immunoSEQ output held only junctional sequences and lacked quality scores, the filtering could not match the filtering applied to full-length reads. To assign V/J genes and CDR3, sequences were annotated against IMGT germline references using PyIR, a Python wrapper for IgBLAST v1.9. Reads with weak V/J assignments (E-value above 1e-6), missing CDR3, stop codons, out-of-frame junctions, or ambiguous translated residues were removed. V3J clonotypes were defined as sequences sharing the same inferred V gene, J gene, and CDR3 amino acid sequence. To compute the percentage overlap between repertoires, the number of shared unique clonotypes was divided by the size of the smaller repertoire. Three approaches were used to assess repertoire richness: RTK rarefaction, the Chao1 estimator, and Recon v2.1 estimates of unobserved clonotypes. Generation probabilities were computed with OLGA for all TCRbeta clonotypes obtained by the gDNA method from a handful of donors. Drawn from immuneACCESS, this table holds only the in-frame rearrangements with V and J called that TCRdb kept. Clones are partly lost; checked studies trace under half to an unresolved V gene and leave the rest unexplained. Clonal size and the V and J genes are those of that table, whereas D and trimming came from the DNA. A total of more than 2,000,000 clones appear in this sample, 85% to 95% of them only once. About 0.39% of the sample comes from the top ten.

The donors were healthy, HIV-negative adults with no recently reported acute infections or vaccinations. Every donor was a Caucasian adult residing in Nashville, Tennessee, USA. CD4+ T cells were enriched by magnetic negative selection, after which naive cells were positively selected on CD45RA and the negative fraction was taken as the memory subset. After blood collection by leukapheresis, PBMCs were isolated using Ficoll-Histopaque density gradient centrifugation and then cryopreserved in the vapor phase of liquid nitrogen. Analytical flow cytometry was used to check the purity and quantity of every magnetically sorted T cell population. Each sorted fraction had its genomic DNA isolated and then quantified by UV absorbance on a Nanodrop 2000c. Points on this clone: This clone's antigen is unknown. Base qualities are not at hand, and no much larger clone is one base apart.

Study-wide conclusions, independent of this receptor: Sampling was restricted to blood, and TCR repertoires in tissues likely differ from the TCR repertoires found in blood. Larger estimated clonotype richness was generally found for naive subsets than for memory subsets. The small number of donors limited the genetic and exposure-history diversity represented. Clonotypes shared by all four sorted-subset donors showed higher generation probabilities than non-shared clonotypes. Rarefaction of sorted-subset datasets indicated incomplete sequencing despite the large sequencing depth. Approximately 5% of naive CD4, 3.5% of naive CD8, about 2.4% of memory CD4, and 0.4% of memory CD8 clonotypes were shared across a handful of donors. Based on pairwise subsampling, the degree of clonotype sharing among donors was expected to be affected by sequencing depth.

CDR1 and CDR2 are drawn from the germline V gene (reference sequence): LNHDA, SQIVND. From V the trimming removes 6 bases and from J it removes 2 bases, while the gene matches leave 4 bases of the junction unaccounted for. CDR3 length: 14 amino acids, cysteine to phenylalanine. Left in the record is the CDR3 DNA by itself, 42 bases read in frame from the first base. The chain was built from TRBV19 and TRBJ2-7; TRBD2 lines up with 10 middle nucleotides. Source material: naive CD4+ T cells from PBMCs. According to the study, the label for this sample's cell subset or site signals: CD45RA+ positively selected. The sequence derives from a man between 18 and 29 years old in good health. Some clones in this sample may be carry-over from other donors' samples. The bases are TGTGCCAGTAGAGGACTAGCGGCCCCCTACGAGCAGTACTTC. Translated, it reads CASRGLAAPYEQYF.